The 3 T cell receptor beta chains below were found in one sample sequenced in a study of CD8 T cells in ankylosing spondylitis. TCRdb itself ran the 5' RACE reads through MiXCR, one entry per CDR3 protein. The sample has approximately 350,000 distinct CDR3 sequences; 20% to 25% are singletons. Sequenced input: blood, either unsorted or a sorted T cell fraction (not recorded which). These receptors all stem from a male donor with ankylosing spondylitis or in good health (not recorded which).

V usage is TRBV7-9 and J usage is TRBJ2-3, with 11 bases aligning to TRBD2. With V trimmed by 3 bases and J by 2 bases, 4 bases remained unmatched. CDR1 SEHNR and CDR2 FQNEAQ come from the germline V gene (reference sequence). The CDR3 totals 16 residues. CDR3 sequence: CASSFLAGGPTDTQYF. CDR3 bases: TGTGCCAGCAGCTTCCTAGCGGGGGGCCCCACAGATACGCAGTATTTT.

This clonotype was counted only a few times. This rearrangement joins TRBV5-5 to TRBJ1-2; 7 bases match TRBD1. Germline CDR1 and CDR2: SGHKS and YYEKEE (reference sequence). CDR3 length: 15 residues. V lost 1 base to trimming and J lost 3 bases; unmatched junction nucleotides: 6. CDR3 amino acids: CASSLTGDSHYGYTF. In DNA, the CDR3 is TGTGCCAGCAGCTTGACAGGGGACAGCCACTATGGCTACACCTTC.

This clonotype was seen a handful of times. The J gene is TRBJ2-1, the V gene TRBV19; D may be TRBD1 (6 bases). Trimming removed 5 bases at V and 6 bases at J, with 11 bases between. The CDR3 is 13 amino acids. From germline, CDR1 is LNHDA and CDR2 SQIVND (reference sequence). CDR3 in DNA: TGTGCCAGTAGTCCAGGACAGCCCAATGAGCAGTTCTTC. Its protein is CASSPGQPNEQFF.